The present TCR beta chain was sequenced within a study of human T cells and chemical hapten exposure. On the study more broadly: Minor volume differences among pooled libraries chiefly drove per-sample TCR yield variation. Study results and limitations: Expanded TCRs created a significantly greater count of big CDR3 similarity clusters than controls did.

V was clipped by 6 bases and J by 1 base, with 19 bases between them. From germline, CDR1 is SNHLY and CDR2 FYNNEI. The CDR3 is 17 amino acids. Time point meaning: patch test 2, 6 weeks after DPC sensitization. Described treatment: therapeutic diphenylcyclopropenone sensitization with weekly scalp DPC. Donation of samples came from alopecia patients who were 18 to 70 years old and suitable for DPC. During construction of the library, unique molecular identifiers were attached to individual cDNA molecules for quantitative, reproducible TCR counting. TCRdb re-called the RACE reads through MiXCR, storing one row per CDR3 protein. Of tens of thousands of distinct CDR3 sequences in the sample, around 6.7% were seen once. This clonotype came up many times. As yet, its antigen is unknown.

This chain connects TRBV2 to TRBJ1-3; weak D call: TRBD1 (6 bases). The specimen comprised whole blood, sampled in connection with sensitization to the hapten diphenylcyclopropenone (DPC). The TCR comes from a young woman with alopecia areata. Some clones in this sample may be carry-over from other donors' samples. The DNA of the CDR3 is TGTGCCAGCAGCGAACGTCGAGTCGGGACATCTGGAAACACCATATATTTT. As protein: CASSERRVGTSGNTIYF.